Presented here are 22 T cell receptor beta chains from one specimen sequenced in a study of tumor-infiltrating lymphocytes in primary liver carcinoma. Co-extraction of RNA and DNA was performed on roughly 17-32 mg of unsorted bulk tissue. Total RNA (roughly 550 ng) served as template for TCR beta cDNA synthesis primed by a constant-region primer. Libraries covering TCR beta were generated through three nested multiplex PCR rounds (using a slightly modified ARM-PCR). TRBV1-TRBV30 forward primers paired with a C-beta reverse primer drove the first two PCR rounds, ten to eleven cycles each. TCRdb processed the multiplex PCR reads anew with MiXCR; each CDR3 protein has one entry. The data contain 95,000 to 100,000 distinct CDR3 sequences, under 70% of them seen just once; the ten biggest clones take up 9.5% to 15%. Sequencing input: liver tumor tissue from sampling region 2. The subset was: tumor region T2, inferior pole. The receptors were gathered from a woman aged 55-70 years with primary liver carcinoma and hepatitis B virus infection.

J is TRBJ1-4 and V is TRBV5-1; D call uncertain. The CDR3 consists of 13 residues. V lost 4 bases and J lost 5, with 9 bases in between. Germline CDR1 SGHRS, CDR2 YFSETQ. The CDR3 is CASSPEANEKLFF. CDR3 DNA sequence: TGCGCCAGCAGCCCCGAAGCGAATGAAAAACTGTTTTTT.

Worth noting for this clonotype: The junction shows a germline mismatch at one end, possibly a read error. The chain carries TRBV7-9 and TRBJ2-7; 7 bases align to TRBD2. The germline V gene encodes CDR1 SEHNR and CDR2 FQNEAQ (reference sequence). The CDR3 runs 16 residues. CDR3 sequence: CAISSSSAGVAHEQYF. CDR3 DNA sequence: TGTGCCATCAGCTCTTCCTCGGCGGGAGTTGCCCACGAGCAGTACTTC.

The V call is TRBV19, the J call TRBJ2-1; D gene unclear. Between the trimmed V and J ends, which lost 8 bases and 6 bases, there was a span of 17 bases. CDR3 length equals 14 residues. Germline loops: CDR1 LNHDA, CDR2 SQIVND (reference sequence). In DNA, the CDR3 is TGTGCCAGTCGTAATTTCCGGTGGGGCAATGAGCAGTTCTTC. It yields the protein CASRNFRWGNEQFF.

With regard to this clonotype: Sequence at one end of the junction differs from germline and may be a read error. This chain uses TRBV11-2 with TRBJ2-3; perhaps TRBD2 as D (5 bases). There are 16 residues in the CDR3. Germline CDR1 reads SGHAT; CDR2 reads FQNNGV. CDR3 sequence (DNA): TGTACCAGCAGTCAAGAACTTGCTTCTAGCACGGATACGCAGTATTTT. This encodes CTSSQELASSTDTQYF.

The chain recombines TRBV4-1 with TRBJ1-2; 7 positions match TRBD1. The V gene end was trimmed by 4 bases and the J gene end by 4 bases; junction bases not matched to a gene: 6. The CDR3 has 14 amino acids. CDR1 MGHRA and CDR2 YSYEKL come from the germline V gene. In DNA form, the CDR3 reads TGCGCCAGCAGCCGAGCAGGGGGATTCTATGGCTACACCTTC. Protein sequence: CASSRAGGFYGYTF.

This chain links TRBV29-1 with TRBJ2-1; D is undetermined. Germline V gene lookup returns CDR1 SQVTM and CDR2 ANQGSEA. The CDR3 length is 10 residues. Trimming cost V 8 bases and J 9 bases, with 11 bases left between them. The CDR3 DNA is TGCAGCATTGGTGGTTGTGAGCAGTTCTTC. Translation: CSIGGCEQFF.

Worth noting for this clonotype: A much larger clone is a single base away; this may be a read error. This rearrangement joins TRBV5-4 to TRBJ1-2, with TRBD1 matching over 10 bases. The CDR3 sequence is 14 residues long. Germline CDR1 reads SGHNT; CDR2 reads YYREEE (reference sequence). V lost 6 bases, J lost 9 bases, and 11 bases stayed unmatched. CDR3 DNA sequence: TGTGCCAGCAACCCAGTGGGGACAGGGGTTTGCTACACCTTC. Translation gives CASNPVGTGVCYTF.

As for this clonotype: At one of its ends the junction is not consistent with the germline gene, which may arise from a read error. V is TRBV11-2 and J is TRBJ2-1, with TRBD1 matching 9 bases. This CDR3 region has 17 residues. Germline CDR1 SGHAT, CDR2 FQNNGV. CDR3 region: CASSLTHGQGYRCEQFF. CDR3 coding DNA: TGTGCCAGCAGCTTAACACACGGACAGGGGTACAGGTGTGAGCAGTTTTTC.

Concerning this clonotype itself: Relative to the germline gene, one junction end is altered; a read error may explain this. The chain uses TRBV28 and TRBJ1-2; no firm D call. This CDR3 contains 13 residues. Germline values: CDR1 MDHEN, CDR2 SYDVKM. The DNA of the CDR3 is TGTGCCAGCAGTTTTCCAGCTAACCATGGCTACACCTTC. Translated: CASSFPANHGYTF.

V usage is TRBV12-3 or TRBV12-4 and J usage is TRBJ1-1, with unresolved D. The CDR3 sequence is 14 residues long. Trimming removed 7 bases at V and 4 bases at J, with 16 bases between. In DNA, the CDR3 is TGTGCCAGCACACGGACGCGGGCGGTCACTGAAGCTTTCTTT. This sequence encodes CASTRTRAVTEAFF.

Remarks on this clonotype: The conserved phenylalanine or tryptophan normally closing the CDR3 is absent here, so this likely arose from a read error. The rearrangement uses TRBV28 and TRBJ2-6; unclear D gene. V shed 7 bases and J shed 0 bases, with 13 bases lying between them. The CDR3 length is 16 residues. Germline V gene sequence: CDR1 MDHEN, CDR2 SYDVKM. In DNA, the CDR3 is TGTGCCAGCAATACCTACACGAGCTCTGGGGCCAACGTCCTGACTTCC. This gives the protein CASNTYTSSGANVLTS.

Turning to this clonotype: A junction end diverges from the germline sequence, so it may reflect a read error. V gene TRBV12-3 or TRBV12-4 combines with J gene TRBJ2-1, with 11 bases lining up with TRBD2. The CDR3 has 15 residues. CDR3 nucleotide sequence: TGTGTCAGCTTGAGACTAGCGGGAATGTACAATGAGCAGTTCTTC. This codes for CVSLRLAGMYNEQFF.

There are many counts of this clonotype. This chain connects TRBV6-6 to TRBJ2-3; D remains ambiguous. The V end lost 0 bases, the J end lost 4 bases, and 5 bases lay between the germline ends. CDR1 and CDR2 from the germline V gene are MNHNY and SVGAGI (reference sequence). The CDR3 spans 13 residues. In nucleotides, the CDR3 is TGTGCCAGCAGTTACTCGCCGCCAGATACGCAGTATTTT. It translates to CASSYSPPDTQYF.

Turning to this clonotype: One end of the junction is discordant with germline, which a read error may explain. J is TRBJ1-4 and V is TRBV28, with D perhaps TRBD1 (5 bases). The CDR3 sequence is 15 residues long. Germline lookup yields CDR1 MDHEN and CDR2 SYDVKM. The CDR3 DNA reads TGTGCCAGTAACAGCATCCGCCAGGGTGGTGAAAAACCGTTTTTT. Translation gives CASNSIRQGGEKPFF.

Concerning this clonotype itself: This sequence may be a read error, since a much larger clone differs from it by one base. The chain joins TRBV28 to TRBJ2-7; TRBD2 aligns across 11 bases. Germline lookup yields CDR1 MDHEN and CDR2 SYDVKM. With V trimmed by 7 bases and J by 9 bases, 11 bases remained unmatched. This CDR3 has 14 residues. The DNA of the CDR3 is TGTGCCAGCATCAATGGGGCTAGCGGGAGGACGCAGTACTTC. Protein: CASINGASGRTQYF.

As for this clonotype: A read error is possible here, since a much larger clone lies one base away. The chain links TRBV28 to TRBJ1-6; D may be TRBD1 (5 bases). The CDR3 extends over 15 amino acids. Germline-derived CDR1 and CDR2 are MDHEN and SYDVKM. CDR3: CGSTIFSGRNSPLHF. CDR3 bases: TGTGGCAGCACCATTTTTTCAGGGCGCAATTCACCCCTCCACTTT.

With respect to this clonotype: Compared with germline, one end of the junction differs, possibly owing to a read error. The rearrangement uses TRBV5-1 and TRBJ2-6; D possibly uses TRBD1 or TRBD2 (6 bases each). Looked up from germline, CDR1 is SGHRS and CDR2 is YFSETQ. The length of the CDR3 is 16 residues. CDR3 amino acids: CAIRLGQNSEANVLTF. The CDR3, as DNA: TGCGCCATCAGACTAGGACAGAACTCTGAGGCCAACGTCCTGACTTTC.

This clonotype was picked up many times. The chain has TRBV29-1 and TRBJ1-1; maybe TRBD1 (5 bases). Per germline, CDR1 SQVTM and CDR2 ANQGSEA. The V and J ends lost 4 bases and 9 bases respectively, with 12 bases between them. The CDR3 sequence is 11 residues long. Here the CDR3 reads CSVGFQGKAFF. CDR3 DNA sequence: TGCAGCGTTGGTTTTCAGGGCAAAGCTTTCTTT.

This clonotype was recorded at least ten times. The chain joins TRBV29-1 to TRBJ2-7; tentatively, D is TRBD1 (6 bases). Germline CDR1 is SQVTM and CDR2 is ANQGSEA. Trimming removed 6 bases at V and 6 bases at J, with 18 bases between. This CDR3 is built from 13 residues. The CDR3 region is CSVGGTPQGEQYF. CDR3 DNA sequence: TGCAGCGTGGGTGGGACCCCACAGGGCGAGCAGTACTTC.

Comments on this clonotype: This may stem from a read error, because a much larger clone lies one nucleotide away. J is TRBJ1-5 and V is TRBV5-6; perhaps TRBD1 as D (6 bases). V was clipped by 4 bases and J by 5 bases, with 13 bases between them. Per germline, CDR1 SGHDT and CDR2 YYEEEE. CDR3 length: 14 residues. The CDR3 loop reads CASSDRGPDQPQHF. CDR3 sequence (DNA): TGTGCCAGCAGCGACCGGGGGCCGGATCAGCCCCAGCATTTT.

As DNA, the CDR3 is TGTGCCAGCAGCTCAGGTCTGGGGGTCCGCTCCAATGAGCAGTTCTTC. This gives the protein CASSSGLGVRSNEQFF. The chain is built from TRBV5-8 and TRBJ2-1; D may match TRBD1 or TRBD2 (5 bases each). The CDR3 has 16 residues. The germline V gene encodes CDR1 SGHTS and CDR2 YDEGEE. The V end was cut by 3 bases, the J end by 6 bases, with 19 bases between.

With regard to this clonotype: An end of the junction does not agree with germline; a read error may underlie this. This chain joins TRBV12-3 or TRBV12-4 and TRBJ2-1; D remains ambiguous. CDR3 size: 12 residues. The CDR3 region is CASMLGRNEQLF. CDR3 sequence (DNA): TGTGCCAGCATGCTGGGCCGCAATGAGCAGCTCTTC.